This T cell receptor beta chain was profiled in a study of technical replicates of blood from several donors. Sequencing was performed with immunoSEQ multiplex PCR; in TCRdb, only in-frame clones are kept and a portion is missing. The sample shows about 84,000 clones, 95% to 98% of them seen only once. Germline CDR1 and CDR2: LGHNA and YNFKEQ. The CDR3 consists of 14 residues. V lost 1 base to trimming and J lost 3 bases, with 10 bases between them. This receptor was taken from a human donor in good health. Input material: T cells isolated from PBMCs. The chain employs TRBV4-2 and TRBJ2-7; a weak D match, TRBD2 (5 bases). CDR3 DNA: TGTGCCAGCAGCCAAGGCCCCCGGGACTACGAGCAGTACTTC. Protein: CASSQGPRDYEQYF.